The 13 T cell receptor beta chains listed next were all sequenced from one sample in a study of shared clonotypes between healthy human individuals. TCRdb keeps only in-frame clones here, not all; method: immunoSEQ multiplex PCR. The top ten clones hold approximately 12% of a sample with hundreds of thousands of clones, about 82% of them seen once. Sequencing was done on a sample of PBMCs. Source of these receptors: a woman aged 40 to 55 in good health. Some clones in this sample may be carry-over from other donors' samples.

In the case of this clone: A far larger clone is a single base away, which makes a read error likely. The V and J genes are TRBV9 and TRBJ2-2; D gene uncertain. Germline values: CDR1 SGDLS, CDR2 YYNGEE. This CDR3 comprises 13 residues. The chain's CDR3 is CAGSELNTGELFF. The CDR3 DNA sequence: TGTGCCGGCAGCGAATTGAACACCGGGGAGCTGTTTTTT.

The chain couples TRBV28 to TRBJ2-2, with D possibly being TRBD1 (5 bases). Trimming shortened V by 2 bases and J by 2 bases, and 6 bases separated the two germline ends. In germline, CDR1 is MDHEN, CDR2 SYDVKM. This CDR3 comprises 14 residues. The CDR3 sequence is CASSLRGNTGELFF. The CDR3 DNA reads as TGTGCCAGCAGTTTAAGGGGAAACACCGGGGAGCTGTTTTTT.

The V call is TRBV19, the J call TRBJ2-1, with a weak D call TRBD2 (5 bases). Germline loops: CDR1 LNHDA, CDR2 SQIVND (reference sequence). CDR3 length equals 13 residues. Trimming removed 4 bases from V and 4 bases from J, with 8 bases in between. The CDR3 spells CASSSGPYNEQFF. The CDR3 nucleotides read TGTGCCAGTAGTAGCGGGCCTTACAATGAGCAGTTCTTC.

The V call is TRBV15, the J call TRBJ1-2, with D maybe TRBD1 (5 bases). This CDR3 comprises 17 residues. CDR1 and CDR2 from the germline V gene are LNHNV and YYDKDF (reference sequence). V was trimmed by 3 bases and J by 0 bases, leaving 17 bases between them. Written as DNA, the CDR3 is TGTGCCACCAGCAGGCCCCACCGGGGGGAGGCTAACTATGGCTACACCTTC. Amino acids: CATSRPHRGEANYGYTF.

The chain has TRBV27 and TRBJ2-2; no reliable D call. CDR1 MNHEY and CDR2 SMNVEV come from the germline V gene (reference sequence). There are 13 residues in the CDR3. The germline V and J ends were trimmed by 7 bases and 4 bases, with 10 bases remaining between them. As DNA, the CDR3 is TGTGCCAGCACTTCTAGGGCCACCGGGGAGCTGTTTTTT. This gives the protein CASTSRATGELFF.

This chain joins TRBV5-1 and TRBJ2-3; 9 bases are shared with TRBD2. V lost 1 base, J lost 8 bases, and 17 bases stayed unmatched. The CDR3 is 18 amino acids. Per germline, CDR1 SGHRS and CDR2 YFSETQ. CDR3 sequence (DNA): TGCGCCAGCAGCTTGCCTTCGGGCGGGAGGGCCGCGGTTGTTACGCAGTATTTT. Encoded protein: CASSLPSGGRAAVVTQYF.

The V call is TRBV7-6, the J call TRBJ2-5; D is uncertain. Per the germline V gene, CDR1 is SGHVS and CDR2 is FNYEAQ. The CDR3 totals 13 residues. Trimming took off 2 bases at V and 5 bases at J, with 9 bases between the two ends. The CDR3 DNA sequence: TGTGCCAGCAGCTTACTGGTCGTGGAGACCCAGTACTTC. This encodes CASSLLVVETQYF.

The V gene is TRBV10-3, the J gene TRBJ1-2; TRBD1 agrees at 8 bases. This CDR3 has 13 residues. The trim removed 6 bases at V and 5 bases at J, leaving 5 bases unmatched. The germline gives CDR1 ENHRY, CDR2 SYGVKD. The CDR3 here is CAISRGTGYGYTF. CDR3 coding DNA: TGTGCCATCAGCCGCGGGACAGGATATGGCTACACCTTC.

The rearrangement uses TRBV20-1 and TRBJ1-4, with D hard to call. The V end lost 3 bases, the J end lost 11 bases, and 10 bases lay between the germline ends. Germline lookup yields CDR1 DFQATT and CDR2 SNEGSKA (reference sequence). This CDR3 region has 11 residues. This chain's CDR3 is CSASSTSKLFF. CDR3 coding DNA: TGCAGTGCTAGTTCGACTAGTAAACTGTTTTTT.

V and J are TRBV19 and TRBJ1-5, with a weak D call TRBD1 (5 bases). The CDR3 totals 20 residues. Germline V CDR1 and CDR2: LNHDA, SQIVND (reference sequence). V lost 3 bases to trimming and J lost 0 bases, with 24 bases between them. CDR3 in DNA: TGTGCCAGTAGTATGGGGGTGTGGGCAGGACCGGGGTATAGCAATCAGCCCCAGCATTTT. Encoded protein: CASSMGVWAGPGYSNQPQHF.

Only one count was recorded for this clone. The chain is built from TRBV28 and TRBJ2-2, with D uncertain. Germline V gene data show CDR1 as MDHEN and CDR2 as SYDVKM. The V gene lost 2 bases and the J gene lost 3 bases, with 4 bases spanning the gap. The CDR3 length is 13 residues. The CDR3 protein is CASSLTYTGELFF. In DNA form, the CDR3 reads TGTGCCAGCAGTTTAACCTACACCGGGGAGCTGTTTTTT.

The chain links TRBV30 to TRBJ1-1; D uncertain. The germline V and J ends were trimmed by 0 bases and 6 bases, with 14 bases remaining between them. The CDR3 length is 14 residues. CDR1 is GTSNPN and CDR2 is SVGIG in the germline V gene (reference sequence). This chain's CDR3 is CAWSVPNLVAEAFF. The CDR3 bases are TGTGCCTGGAGTGTCCCGAATTTAGTGGCTGAAGCTTTCTTT.

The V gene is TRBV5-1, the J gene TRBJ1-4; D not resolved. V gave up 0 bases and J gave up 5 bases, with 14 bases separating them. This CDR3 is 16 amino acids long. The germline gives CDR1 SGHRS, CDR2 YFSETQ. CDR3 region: CASSLDSGLLNEKLFF. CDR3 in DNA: TGCGCCAGCAGCTTGGATTCAGGCCTCCTAAATGAAAAACTGTTTTTT.